The rows below give T cell receptor beta chains drawn from one sample of a study of blood T cell repertoires in COVID-19. The method was immunoSEQ multiplex PCR; TCRdb's version includes in-frame clones alone and lacks a portion of them. This table has around 300,000 clones, 83% appearing once. Sequences were obtained from peripheral blood. The receptors here all came from a man in his thirties or forties with active or convalescent COVID-19. Each CDR3 is given with its conserved first and last residue. D genes are given only for firm matches. Size values are once, few and many counts, or a class for expanded clones, and some rows have none.

j_call cdr3_length clone_size v_call d_call cdr3_nt cdr3_aa
TRBJ2-2 15 - TRBV10-3 - TGTGCCATCAGTGAGTTCGTAACTAGCTCCGGGGAGCTGTTTTTT CAISEFVTSSGELFF
TRBJ2-3 15 - TRBV2 TRBD2 TGTGCCAGCAGTTCTAGCGGGAGCGGCACAGATACGCAGTATTTT CASSSSGSGTDTQYF
TRBJ2-1 14 many TRBV4-3 - TGCGCCAGCAGCCCAACCTTTCTCGGTAGTGAGCAGTTCTTC CASSPTFLGSEQFF
TRBJ1-5 14 - TRBV28 TRBD1 TGTGCCAGCAGTTCAGGACAGGCTGGTCAGCCCCAGCATTTT CASSSGQAGQPQHF
TRBJ2-7 11 - TRBV6-6 - TGTGGAGGGAGAGTATTGCACGAGCAGTACTTC CGGRVLHEQYF
TRBJ1-1 15 - TRBV9 TRBD1 TGTGCCAGCAGCGTAGCAGGGGGCATGAACACTGAAGCTTTCTTT CASSVAGGMNTEAFF
TRBJ1-3 21 - TRBV4-1 - TGCGCCAGCAGCCAAGCCCCCTTTGCCGACACCCTCCCTGGTCGGTTAAACACCATATATTTT CASSQAPFADTLPGRLNTIYF
TRBJ2-7 14 - TRBV30 - TGTGCCTGGGCAACGGGGCAGGGGGGCAACGAGCAGTACTTC CAWATGQGGNEQYF
TRBJ2-1 12 - TRBV28 - TGTGCCAGCAGTGTTTCAGGTAGTGAGCAGTTCTTC CASSVSGSEQFF
TRBJ2-6 13 - TRBV28 - TGTGCCAGCAGTTTAGGACTGGCCAACGTCCTGACTTTC CASSLGLANVLTF
TRBJ1-1 14 - TRBV18 TRBD1 TGTGCCAGCTCACCACCCCAGGGGGCCCGCGAAGCTTTCTTT CASSPPQGAREAFF
TRBJ1-4 14 - TRBV27 TRBD1 TGTGCCAGCGCCGAGACAGGGCCCCTTGAAAAACTGTTTTTT CASAETGPLEKLFF
TRBJ1-5 16 once TRBV18 - TGTGCCAGCTCACCTTTGGGACATCGGATTAATCAGCCCCAGCATTTT CASSPLGHRINQPQHF
TRBJ2-1 13 - TRBV28 TRBD1 TGTGCCATCCTGGACAGGTCCTACAATGAGCAGTTCTTC CAILDRSYNEQFF
TRBJ1-2 14 - TRBV7-2 - TGTGCCAGCAGCTTAGTTGGGACATACTATGGCTACACCTTC CASSLVGTYYGYTF
TRBJ2-7 13 - TRBV9 - TGTGCCAGCAGCGCTCCAGGGGAGCACGAGCAGTACTTC CASSAPGEHEQYF
TRBJ1-2 16 - TRBV24-1 TRBD1 TGTGCCACCAGTGAGTCCCGGGACAGGGGACACTATGGCTACACCTTC CATSESRDRGHYGYTF
TRBJ1-3 15 - TRBV6-5 - TGTGCCAGCAGCCGGGGAGGAGCCTCTGGAAACACCATATATTTT CASSRGGASGNTIYF
TRBJ2-1 15 - TRBV27 TRBD2 TGTGCCAGCAGTTTTCTGACTAGCGGTAGGGGTGAGCAGTTCTTC CASSFLTSGRGEQFF
TRBJ1-2 13 - TRBV6-5 - TGTGCCAGCAGTTACGCCAGTCATTATGGCTACACCTTC CASSYASHYGYTF
TRBJ2-7 13 - TRBV5-1 - TGCGCCAGCAGCTTGGTACTAGCTCACGAGCAGTACTTC CASSLVLAHEQYF
TRBJ1-2 15 - TRBV14 - TGTGCCAGCAGCCAAGCGGGACAAAGCTTTTATGGCTACACCTTC CASSQAGQSFYGYTF
TRBJ2-5 17 - TRBV9 - TGTGCCAGCAGCGTAGGGACTTTGCACCAAACACAAGAGACCCAGTACTTC CASSVGTLHQTQETQYF
TRBJ2-1 14 - TRBV19 - TGTGCCAGTAGTATCATCCCCCAGAACAATGAGCAGTTCTTC CASSIIPQNNEQFF
TRBJ2-7 14 - TRBV19 - TGTGCCAGTAGTATAGAACCGGGACTGAGCGAGCAGTACTTC CASSIEPGLSEQYF
TRBJ1-2 13 - TRBV2 - TGTGCCAGCAGCGAGGGTGGAGCGGATGGCTACACCTTC CASSEGGADGYTF
TRBJ1-4 14 - TRBV7-9 - TGTGCCAGCAGCACCAGGGGTTTAAGTGAAAAACTGTTTTTT CASSTRGLSEKLFF
TRBJ2-7 14 - TRBV2 TRBD1 TGTGCCAGCAGTGTCAGGGGGCAAATCCACGAGCAGTACTTC CASSVRGQIHEQYF
TRBJ1-4 13 - TRBV9 TRBD1 TGTGCCAGCAGCCCAGGACAGGGATTTGAACTGTTTTTT CASSPGQGFELFF
TRBJ2-7 13 - TRBV29-1 - TGCAGCGCTGATTCAGGCGGGCCTTACGAGCAGTACTTC CSADSGGPYEQYF
TRBJ2-5 13 - TRBV29-1 - TGCAGCGCCGCTTCGACTAACCAAGAGACCCAGTACTTC CSAASTNQETQYF
TRBJ1-2 14 few TRBV7-3 TRBD1 TGTGCCAGCAGCTTATTGGGGACAGGTTATGGCTACACCTTC CASSLLGTGYGYTF
TRBJ2-2 16 - TRBV6-2/TRBV6-3 TRBD2 TGTGCCAGCAGTTACCGGCTAGCGGGGGGGAACGGGGAGCTGTTTTTT CASSYRLAGGNGELFF
TRBJ2-2 15 - TRBV3-1/TRBV3-2 TRBD1 TGTGCCAGCAGCCACCCGAGACAGGGTGTCGGGGAGCTGTTTTTT CASSHPRQGVGELFF
TRBJ1-2 15 once TRBV6-5 TRBD1 TGTGCCAGCAGTTACTCGGACAGGGGGCGCAGTGGCTACACCTTC CASSYSDRGRSGYTF
TRBJ1-4 15 - TRBV18 - TGTGCCAGCTCACCCCAGGCTGCAACTAATGAAAAACTGTTTTTT CASSPQAATNEKLFF
TRBJ2-7 15 - TRBV7-2 - TGTGCCAGCAGCTTGCAGGTTGTTGCAACCTACGAGCAGTACTTC CASSLQVVATYEQYF
TRBJ1-2 15 - TRBV4-3 - TGCGCCAGCAGCCAAGAGGGGGGGACATTCTATGGCTACACCTTC CASSQEGGTFYGYTF
TRBJ2-7 12 few TRBV13 TRBD1 TGTGCCAGCAGGCAGGGGGCGGGTGAGCAGTACTTC CASRQGAGEQYF
TRBJ1-2 13 once TRBV3-1/TRBV3-2 - TGTGCCAGCAGCCACCTGGGGAGGGATGGCTACACCTTC CASSHLGRDGYTF
TRBJ2-1 13 once TRBV6-6 TRBD2 TGTGCCAGCACCCGGGAGGGCCCGGATGAGCAGTTCTTC CASTREGPDEQFF
TRBJ1-1 14 - TRBV9 - TGTGCCAGCAGTCCCTGGGGCCAGAACACTGAAGCTTTCTTT CASSPWGQNTEAFF